This TCR beta chain appears in the sequencing data of a study of blood T cell repertoires in COVID-19. Germline V gene sequence: CDR1 SEHNR, CDR2 FQNEAQ (reference sequence). Trimming shortened V by 1 base and J by 4 bases, and 8 bases separated the two germline ends. The CDR3 spans 13 residues. Sequenced by immunoSEQ multiplex PCR; TCRdb stores in-frame clones only, minus some. Of 110,000 to 150,000 clones in the sample, around 84% were seen once. Material: peripheral blood. This TCR was sampled from a woman between 55 and 75 years old with acute or convalescent COVID-19. The chain combines TRBV7-9 with TRBJ2-7, with D perhaps TRBD2 (5 bases). The CDR3 protein is CASSLGWEYEQYF. The CDR3 DNA reads TGTGCCAGCAGCTTAGGGTGGGAGTACGAGCAGTACTTC. Variable domain in full (rest from reference TRBV7-9 and TRBJ2-7): DTGVSQNPRHKITKRGQNVTFRCDPISEHNRLYWYRQTLGQGPEFLTYFQNEAQLEKSRLLSDRFSAERPKGSFSTLEIQRTEQGDSAMYLCASSLGWEYEQYFGPGTRLTVT.